Each of the 20 T cell receptor beta chains below was sequenced from the same sample in a study of blood T cell repertoires in COVID-19. Assay: immunoSEQ multiplex PCR; the TCRdb copy retains only in-frame clones and omits some. The data hold around 280,000 clones, with about nine tenths observed a single time. The source material was PBMCs or T cells enriched from blood (not recorded which). These receptors were collected from a woman in her forties who had recovered from COVID-19.

The chain joins TRBV9 to TRBJ1-2, with D possibly being TRBD1 (5 bases). This CDR3 comprises 15 residues. Trimming shortened V by 0 bases and J by 1 base, and 10 bases separated the two germline ends. Germline V gene lookup returns CDR1 SGDLS and CDR2 YYNGEE. The CDR3 coding sequence is TGTGCCAGCAGCGTAGGCGGGGACCTTAACTATGGCTACACCTTC. Its translation is CASSVGGDLNYGYTF.

This rearrangement joins TRBV18 to TRBJ1-4; D is ambiguous. CDR1 is KGHSH and CDR2 is LQKENI in the germline V gene. The V gene lost 6 bases and the J gene lost 0 bases, with 14 bases spanning the gap. This CDR3 is 16 amino acids long. CDR3 coding DNA: TGTGCCAGCTCGCTAGGTCAAGTTGCAACTAATGAAAAACTGTTTTTT. Its protein product is CASSLGQVATNEKLFF.

The count of this clone is one. The genes are TRBV4-1 and TRBJ2-2, with 7 bases that match TRBD1. After removal of 4 bases from V and 4 bases from J, the junction contained 6 bases not matched to a gene. This CDR3 is 15 amino acids long. Germline V gene sequence: CDR1 MGHRA, CDR2 YSYEKL. The CDR3 DNA sequence: TGCGCCAGCAGCCCCCGACAGGGTGCCACCGGGGAGCTGTTTTTT. Translated, it gives CASSPRQGATGELFF.

The chain couples TRBV9 to TRBJ1-2, with D possibly TRBD1 on 5 matching bases. The CDR3 is 16 residues long. Germline loops: CDR1 SGDLS, CDR2 YYNGEE. V lost 3 bases and J 1 base, leaving 16 bases between the germline ends. CDR3 sequence (DNA): TGTGCCAGCAGCGGGGGAGGGGCAATTCTTAACTATGGCTACACCTTC. Amino acids: CASSGGGAILNYGYTF.

The chain carries TRBV5-1 and TRBJ2-2, with TRBD2 matching 10 bases. CDR1 is SGHRS and CDR2 is YFSETQ in the germline V gene. V lost 3 bases, J lost 3 bases, and 5 bases stayed unmatched. This CDR3 spans 16 amino acids. The CDR3 sequence: CASSWRTSGDTGELFF. CDR3 bases: TGCGCCAGCAGCTGGAGGACTAGCGGTGACACCGGGGAGCTGTTTTTT.

This chain joins TRBV18 and TRBJ2-3; 8 bases align to TRBD2. The CDR3 spans 17 residues. Germline loops: CDR1 KGHSH, CDR2 LQKENI. Germline trimming cut 3 bases from V and 0 bases from J; bases unmatched to any gene: 8. CDR3 sequence reads: CASSPPGASGSTDTQYF. The CDR3 DNA sequence: TGTGCCAGCTCACCCCCTGGGGCTAGCGGGAGCACAGATACGCAGTATTTT.

This rearrangement joins TRBV19 to TRBJ1-2; D gene unclear. The germline gives CDR1 LNHDA, CDR2 SQIVND (reference sequence). V was shortened by 6 bases and J by 8 bases, with 19 bases between the two germline ends. This CDR3 contains 14 residues. The DNA of the CDR3 is TGTGCCAGTAGCCCGTTTGGTCTGTACTGGGGCTACACCTTC. Amino acid sequence: CASSPFGLYWGYTF.

The chain combines TRBV13 with TRBJ1-6; 11 bases are shared with TRBD1. The germline V gene has CDR1 PRHDT and CDR2 FYEKMQ (reference sequence). The CDR3 runs 17 residues. Unmatched junction bases numbered 3, after V lost 2 bases and J lost 3 bases. As DNA, the CDR3 is TGTGCCAGCAGCTTACGGACAGGGGGCGACTATAATTCACCCCTCCACTTT. Translated, it gives CASSLRTGGDYNSPLHF.

The chain couples TRBV3-1 (or the pseudogene TRBV3-2) to TRBJ1-1, with D perhaps matching TRBD1 (5 bases). This CDR3 has 15 residues. From germline, CDR1 is LGHDT and CDR2 YNNKEL (reference sequence). V was shortened by 1 base and J by 0 bases, with 9 bases between the two germline ends. The CDR3, as DNA: TGTGCCAGCAGCCAAGGTACAGGCCTGAACACTGAAGCTTTCTTT. Translation: CASSQGTGLNTEAFF.

The chain employs TRBV5-1 and TRBJ2-7; 10 bases are a match to TRBD1. The CDR3 totals 16 residues. Germline lookup yields CDR1 SGHRS and CDR2 YFSETQ. The V segment lost 2 bases and the J segment 7 bases; nucleotides outside the gene matches: 12. Written as DNA, the CDR3 is TGCGCCAGCAGCTTACAACCCGGGACAGGGGTTGAAGAGCAGTACTTC. Translated, it gives CASSLQPGTGVEEQYF.

DNA of the CDR3: TGTGCCAGCAGCTTAGGTTCGGGAGACAGGGACCAGTACTTC. Encoded protein: CASSLGSGDRDQYF. This chain joins TRBV7-2 and TRBJ2-5; weak D call: TRBD1 (7 bases). Trimming cost V 1 base and J 10 bases, with 16 bases left between them. This CDR3 region has 14 residues. Germline loops: CDR1 SGHTA, CDR2 FQGNSA.

This chain uses TRBV19 with TRBJ1-1, with D possibly TRBD1 on 6 matching bases. This CDR3 spans 13 amino acids. Trimming took 5 bases from V and 1 from J, leaving 8 bases between them. CDR1 and CDR2 (germline): LNHDA, SQIVND (reference sequence). For the CDR3, the DNA is TGTGCCAGTAGTTTACAGGGGAACACTGAAGCTTTCTTT. Amino acid sequence: CASSLQGNTEAFF.

The chain combines TRBV28 with TRBJ1-6; no firm D call. The V gene lost 3 bases and the J gene lost 10 bases, with 7 bases spanning the gap. Germline CDR1 reads MDHEN; CDR2 reads SYDVKM. This CDR3 region has 12 residues. CDR3 nucleotides: TGTGCCAGCAGTTTCCCGGTATCACCCCTCCACTTT. Amino acids: CASSFPVSPLHF. The variable domain in full, completed from reference TRBV28 and TRBJ1-6, reads DVKVTQSSRYLVKRTGEKVFLECVQDMDHENMFWYRQDPGLGLRLIYFSYDVKMKEKGDIPEGYSVSREKKERFSLILESASTNQTSMYLCASSFPVSPLHFGNGTRLTVT.

This chain joins TRBV7-2 and TRBJ2-5; D gene uncertain. The CDR3 contains 15 residues. The germline V gene encodes CDR1 SGHTA and CDR2 FQGNSA. Trimming removed 1 base at V and 3 bases at J, with 12 bases between. The CDR3 spells CASSLVLSRKETQYF. Written as DNA, the CDR3 is TGTGCCAGCAGCTTAGTCCTGAGTAGAAAAGAGACCCAGTACTTC.

This clone turned up a few times. The chain carries TRBV5-8 and TRBJ1-5, with 9 bases matching TRBD1. This CDR3 comprises 16 residues. CDR1 and CDR2 (germline): SGHTS, YDEGEE. V was clipped by 4 bases and J by 2 bases; unmatched bases: 7. The CDR3 loop is CASSTGQGSGNQPQHF. In nucleotides, the CDR3 is TGTGCCAGCAGCACCGGACAGGGGAGCGGCAATCAGCCCCAGCATTTT.

The chain has TRBV19 and TRBJ2-7, with D perhaps TRBD2 (5 bases). The V end was cut by 4 bases, the J end by 2 bases, with 18 bases between. CDR1 and CDR2 from the germline V gene are LNHDA and SQIVND (reference sequence). The CDR3 is made up of 16 amino acids. Here the CDR3 DNA reads TGTGCCAGTAGTACTCATCGTCGGGGATCGACCTACGAGCAGTACTTC. It translates to CASSTHRRGSTYEQYF.

The CDR3 sequence: CASSFDRANEKLFF. The CDR3 region has the DNA TGTGCCAGCAGCTTCGACAGGGCTAATGAAAAACTGTTTTTT. This chain joins TRBV7-9 and TRBJ1-4; TRBD1 aligns across 7 bases. This CDR3 is 14 amino acids long. Germline assignment: CDR1 SEHNR and CDR2 FQNEAQ (reference sequence). Trimming removed 3 bases from V and 3 bases from J; junction bases left unmatched: 1.

V is TRBV2 and J is TRBJ1-2; D possibly corresponds to TRBD1 (6 bases). Germline CDR1 and CDR2: SNHLY and FYNNEI. This CDR3 spans 14 amino acids. Trimming took 5 bases from V and 8 from J, leaving 18 bases between them. CDR3 sequence: CASSTTGLVGGYTF. The CDR3 bases are TGTGCCAGCAGTACGACAGGTCTGGTAGGCGGCTACACCTTC.

The CDR3 here is CASSSQGDRTDTQYF. The CDR3 DNA follows: TGTGCCAGCAGTTCACAGGGTGATCGGACAGATACGCAGTATTTT. This chain joins TRBV6-6 and TRBJ2-3; the D gene is possibly TRBD1 (6 bases). Trimming left V 4 bases short and J 3 bases short, with 14 bases between. This CDR3 has 15 residues. Germline CDR1 is MNHNY and CDR2 is SVGAGI (reference sequence).

The chain combines TRBV5-6 with TRBJ1-1; TRBD1 agrees at 9 bases. V gave up 1 base and J gave up 7 bases; unmatched junction bases: 8. The germline V gene has CDR1 SGHDT and CDR2 YYEEEE. This CDR3 has 15 residues. In nucleotides, the CDR3 is TGTGCCAGCAGCTTGACAGGGGGCCCTTTCATTGAAGCTTTCTTT. Its protein product is CASSLTGGPFIEAFF.